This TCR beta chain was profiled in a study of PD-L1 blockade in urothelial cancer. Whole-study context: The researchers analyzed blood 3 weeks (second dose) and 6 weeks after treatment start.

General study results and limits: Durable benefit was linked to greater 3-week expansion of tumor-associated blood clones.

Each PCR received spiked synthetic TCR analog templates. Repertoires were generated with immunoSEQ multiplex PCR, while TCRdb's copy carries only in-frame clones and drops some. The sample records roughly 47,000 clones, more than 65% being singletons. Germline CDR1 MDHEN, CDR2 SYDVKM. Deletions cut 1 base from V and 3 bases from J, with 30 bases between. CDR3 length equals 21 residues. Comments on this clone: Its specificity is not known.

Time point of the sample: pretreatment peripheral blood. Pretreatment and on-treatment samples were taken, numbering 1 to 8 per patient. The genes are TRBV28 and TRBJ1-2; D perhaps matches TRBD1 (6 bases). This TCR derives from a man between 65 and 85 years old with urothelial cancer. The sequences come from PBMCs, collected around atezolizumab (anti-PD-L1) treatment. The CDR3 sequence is CASSLSIAGSRDTDRDYGYTF. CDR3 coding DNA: TGTGCCAGCAGTTTATCAATAGCGGGGTCCCGGGACACCGATCGGGACTATGGCTACACCTTC.